This T cell receptor beta chain was observed in a study of spatial heterogeneity in lung cancer (dated by TCRdb to the late 2010s). Describing the broader study: Donors were some 70 patients with early-stage, untreated non-small cell lung cancer from the lung TRACERx cohort. Follow-up PBMC samples were sequenced whenever available, with the median time to follow-up being approximately two years after resection. Beta-chain transcripts were consistently detected in greater numbers than alpha-chain transcripts, which likely reflects a higher abundance of beta-chain transcripts. In the raw uncorrected reads, each unique combination of TCR and UMI appeared more than ten times on average. The study quantitatively compared TCR alpha and beta repertoires across multiple tumor regions, matched nontumor lung and blood in non-small cell lung cancer. Nonsynonymous mutation counts, determined by whole-exome sequencing of tumor tissue, were related to features of the TCR repertoire. At surgery, hundreds of tumor regions, around 65 matched nontumor lung samples and a few dozen PBMC samples were TCR-sequenced for both alpha and beta chains. The study at large found these results: Additional single-cell paired TCR alpha and beta sequencing was considered necessary to confirm, at a functional level, the hypothesis that regional TCRs recognize regional mutations. Only around 15 patients were included in the comparisons of baseline and follow-up blood repertoires. Ubiquitous expanded tumor TCRs showed up in blood more often at tumor resection than at routine follow-up.

The table lists this clonotype with many counts. The antigen it recognizes is unknown. Base qualities are not at hand, and no much larger clone is one base apart. The method was 5' RACE. The instrument was a NextSeq 500. The TCR library protocol attached a unique molecular identifier to each TCR cDNA molecule to allow correction of PCR and sequencing errors. Concerning the study's data processing: TCR identification, UMI-based error correction and CDR3 extraction were performed with Decombinator tools. Expanded TCRs were defined as those above a frequency of 2 per 1,000, corresponding to the top 1% of the tumor frequency distribution. Rényi diversity was computed with the R vegan package after subsampling each repertoire 100 times to 5,000 TCRs. CDR3 similarity networks were constructed using string-kernel similarity of amino acid triplets, with links drawn between CDR3s whose pairwise similarity was above 0.82. TCRdb trimmed public reads at Q25 via fastp, called clones via MiXCR and kept in-frame beta chains. One record per CDR3 amino acid sequence lists the most common genes and DNA. The V and J calls and clone size come from TCRdb's table, not from the authors' own analysis. The sample data list about 29,000 distinct CDR3 sequences, and 10% of these were observed just once. The ten largest account for less than 35% of the sample.

What this sample's time point label stands for: blood at routine non-recurrence follow-up after resection. Without any cell sorting, TCR sequencing was performed on whole RNA extracted either from tumor and nontumor lung tissue or from cryopreserved PBMC samples. Patients were selected for TCR sequencing only if sufficient RNA was available from at least two tumor regions. The junction shows trimming of 2 bases on V and 1 base on J, and the gene matches do not reach 2 bases of it. The cysteine opens and the phenylalanine closes a CDR3 of 13 amino acids. Only CDR3 DNA remains: 39 bases, in frame from the first base. CDR1 and CDR2, per the germline V gene, are SQVTM and ANQGSEA.

This chain joins TRBV29-1 to TRBJ2-7, with 7 bases matching TRBD2. Specimen: PBMCs, collected at follow-up. The source of this sequence is a female donor with early-stage non-small cell lung cancer. The CDR3 loop reads CSVEREGSYEQYF. Here is the DNA: TGCAGCGTTGAAAGGGAGGGGTCCTACGAGCAGTACTTC.